This T cell receptor (beta chain) was sequenced during a study of shared clonotypes between healthy human individuals. Background on the study: Donors had three CD4 naive, three CD4 memory, two CD8 naive and one CD8 memory plate apiece.

Germline V CDR1 and CDR2: MNHEY, SMNVEV (reference sequence). V lost 5 bases to trimming and J lost 7 bases, with 15 bases between them. CDR3 length equals 14 residues. CD45RO negativity and positive selection for CCR7 defined naive CD8 cells, a population that excluded terminally differentiated effector memory CD45RA+ cells. The donor population consisted of healthy HIV-negative adults with no recent acute infections or vaccinations. Methods used by the authors: Junction-only immunoSEQ sequences carried no quality scores, so filtering differed. Libraries were prepared by immunoSEQ multiplex PCR; TCRdb keeps only in-frame clonotypes and omits some of them. D and trimming were read from the DNA, whereas the V and J calls and clone size are those reported in that table. Of more than 2 million clones listed, around 95% are singletons.

The gene calls are TRBV27 and TRBJ2-1, with D possibly being TRBD1 (5 bases). The origin of this receptor is a man younger than 30 in good health. Some clones in this sample may be carry-over from other donors' samples. Sequenced: naive CD8+ T cells from PBMCs. CDR3 sequence (DNA): TGTGCCAGCAGTACGAGGAGCCCAGGGAATGAGCAGTTCTTC. This translates into CASSTRSPGNEQFF.